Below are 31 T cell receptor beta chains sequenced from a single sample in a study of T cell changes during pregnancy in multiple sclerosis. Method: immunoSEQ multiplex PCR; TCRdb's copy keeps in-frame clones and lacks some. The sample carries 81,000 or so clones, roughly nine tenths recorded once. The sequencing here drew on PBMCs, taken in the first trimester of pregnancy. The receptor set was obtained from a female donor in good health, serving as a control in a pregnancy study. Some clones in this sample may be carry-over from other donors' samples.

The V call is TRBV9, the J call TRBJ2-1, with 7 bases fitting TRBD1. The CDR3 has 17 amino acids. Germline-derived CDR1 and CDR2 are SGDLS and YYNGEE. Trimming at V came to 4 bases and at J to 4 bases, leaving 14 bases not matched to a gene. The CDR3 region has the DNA TGTGCCAGCAGCCCAATGGACGGGGACAGCCTATACAATGAGCAGTTCTTC. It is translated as CASSPMDGDSLYNEQFF.

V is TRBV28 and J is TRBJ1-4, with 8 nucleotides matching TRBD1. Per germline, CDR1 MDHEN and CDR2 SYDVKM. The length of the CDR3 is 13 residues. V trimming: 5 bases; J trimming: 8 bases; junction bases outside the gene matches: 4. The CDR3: CASSLHRGEKLFF. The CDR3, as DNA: TGTGCCAGCAGTCTCCACAGGGGGGAAAAACTGTTTTTT. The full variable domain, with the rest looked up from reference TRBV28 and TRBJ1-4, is DVKVTQSSRYLVKRTGEKVFLECVQDMDHENMFWYRQDPGLGLRLIYFSYDVKMKEKGDIPEGYSVSREKKERFSLILESASTNQTSMYLCASSLHRGEKLFFGSGTQLSVL.

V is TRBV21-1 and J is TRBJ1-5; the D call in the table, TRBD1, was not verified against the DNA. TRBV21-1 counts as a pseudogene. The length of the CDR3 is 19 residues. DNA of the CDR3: TGTGCCAGCAGCAAAAGCAGGACAGGGAGACTCCCTAGCAATCAGCCCCAGCATTTT. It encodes CASSKSRTGRLPSNQPQHF.

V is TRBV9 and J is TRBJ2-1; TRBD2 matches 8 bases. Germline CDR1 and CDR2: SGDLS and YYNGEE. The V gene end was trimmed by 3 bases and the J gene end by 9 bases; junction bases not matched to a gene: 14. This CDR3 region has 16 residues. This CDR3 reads CASSAKVGGGMGEQFF. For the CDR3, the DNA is TGTGCCAGCAGCGCGAAGGTCGGGGGGGGAATGGGTGAGCAGTTCTTC. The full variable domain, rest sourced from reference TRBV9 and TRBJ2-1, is DSGVTQTPKHLITATGQRVTLRCSPRSGDLSVYWYQQSLDQGLQFLIQYYNGEERAKGNILERFSAQQFPDLHSELNLSSLELGDSALYFCASSAKVGGGMGEQFFGPGTRLTVL.

CDR3 in DNA: TGTGCCAGCAGCCCAGGGCTCCCCCAGGAGACCCAGTACTTC. It is translated as CASSPGLPQETQYF. The J gene is TRBJ2-5, the V gene TRBV7-9, with D perhaps TRBD1 (5 bases). The V end was cut by 5 bases, the J end by 5 bases, with 15 bases between. There are 14 residues in the CDR3. The germline CDR1 and CDR2 sequences are SEHNR and FQNEAQ (reference sequence).

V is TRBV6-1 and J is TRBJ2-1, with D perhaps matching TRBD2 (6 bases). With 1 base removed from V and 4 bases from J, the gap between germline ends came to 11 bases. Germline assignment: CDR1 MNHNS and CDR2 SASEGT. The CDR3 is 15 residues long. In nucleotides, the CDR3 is TGTGCCAGCAGTGAAGACGCGGGACGGTACAATGAGCAGTTCTTC. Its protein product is CASSEDAGRYNEQFF.

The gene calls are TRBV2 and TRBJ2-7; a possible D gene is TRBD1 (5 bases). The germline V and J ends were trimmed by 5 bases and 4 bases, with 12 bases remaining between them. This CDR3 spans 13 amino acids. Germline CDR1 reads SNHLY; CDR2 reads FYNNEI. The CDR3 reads CASSSDTGYEQYF. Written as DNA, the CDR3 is TGTGCCAGCAGTTCGGACACCGGGTACGAGCAGTACTTC.

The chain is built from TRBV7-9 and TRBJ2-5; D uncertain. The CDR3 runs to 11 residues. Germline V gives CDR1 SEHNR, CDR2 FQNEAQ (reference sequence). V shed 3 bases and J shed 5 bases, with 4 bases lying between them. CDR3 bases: TGTGCCAGCAGCTTCAGGGAGACCCAGTACTTC. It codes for CASSFRETQYF.

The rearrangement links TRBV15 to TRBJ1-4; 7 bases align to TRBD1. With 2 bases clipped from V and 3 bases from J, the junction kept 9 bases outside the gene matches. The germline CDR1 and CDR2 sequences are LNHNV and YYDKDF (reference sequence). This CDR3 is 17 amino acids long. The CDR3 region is CATSRYLKGQSNEKLFF. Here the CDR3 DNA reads TGTGCCACCAGCAGATATTTGAAGGGACAGTCTAATGAAAAACTGTTTTTT. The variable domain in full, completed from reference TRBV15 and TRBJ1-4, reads DAMVIQNPRYQVTQFGKPVTLSCSQTLNHNVMYWYQQKSSQAPKLLFHYYDKDFNNEADTPDNFQSRRPNTSFCFLDIRSPGLGDTAMYLCATSRYLKGQSNEKLFFGSGTQLSVL.

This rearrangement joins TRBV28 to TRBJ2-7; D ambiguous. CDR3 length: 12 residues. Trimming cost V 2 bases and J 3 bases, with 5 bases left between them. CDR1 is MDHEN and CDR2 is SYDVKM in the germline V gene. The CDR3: CASSLLSYEQYF. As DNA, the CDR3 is TGTGCCAGCAGTTTACTAAGCTACGAGCAGTACTTC.

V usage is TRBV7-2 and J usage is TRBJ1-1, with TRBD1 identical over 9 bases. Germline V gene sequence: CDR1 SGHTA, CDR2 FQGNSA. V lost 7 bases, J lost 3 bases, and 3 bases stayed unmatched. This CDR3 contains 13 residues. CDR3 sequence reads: CASTRTGDTEAFF. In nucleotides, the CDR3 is TGTGCCAGCACCCGGACAGGGGACACTGAAGCTTTCTTT.

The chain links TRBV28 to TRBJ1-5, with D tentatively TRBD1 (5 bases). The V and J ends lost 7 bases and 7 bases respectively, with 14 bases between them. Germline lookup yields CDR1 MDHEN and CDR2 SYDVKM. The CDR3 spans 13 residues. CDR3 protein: CASKRQGGQPQHF. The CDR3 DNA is TGTGCCAGCAAAAGGCAGGGAGGCCAGCCCCAGCATTTT.

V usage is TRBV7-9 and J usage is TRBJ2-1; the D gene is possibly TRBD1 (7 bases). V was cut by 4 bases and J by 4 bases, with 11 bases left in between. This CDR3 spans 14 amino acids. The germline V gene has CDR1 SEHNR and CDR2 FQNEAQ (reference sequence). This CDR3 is CASSSGGQYNEQFF. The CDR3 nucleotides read TGTGCCAGCAGCTCAGGGGGGCAGTACAATGAGCAGTTCTTC.

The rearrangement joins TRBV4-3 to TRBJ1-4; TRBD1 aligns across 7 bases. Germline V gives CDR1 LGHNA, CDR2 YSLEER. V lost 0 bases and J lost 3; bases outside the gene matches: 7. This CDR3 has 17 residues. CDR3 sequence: CASSQDLDRQSNEKLFF. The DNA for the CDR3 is TGCGCCAGCAGCCAAGATTTGGACAGGCAATCTAATGAAAAACTGTTTTTT.

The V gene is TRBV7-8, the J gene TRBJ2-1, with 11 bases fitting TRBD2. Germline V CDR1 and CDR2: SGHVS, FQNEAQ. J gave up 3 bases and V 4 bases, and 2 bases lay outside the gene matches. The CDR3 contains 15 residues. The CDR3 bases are TGTGCCAGCAGCTCCGGGACTAGCGGCTACAATGAGCAGTTCTTC. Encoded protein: CASSSGTSGYNEQFF.

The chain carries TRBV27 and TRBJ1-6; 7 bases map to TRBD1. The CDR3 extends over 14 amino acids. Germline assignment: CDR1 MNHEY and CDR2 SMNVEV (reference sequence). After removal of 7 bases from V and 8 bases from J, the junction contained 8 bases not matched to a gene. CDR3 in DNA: TGTGCCAGCACCCCGACAGGGTTCGATTCACCCCTCCACTTT. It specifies CASTPTGFDSPLHF.

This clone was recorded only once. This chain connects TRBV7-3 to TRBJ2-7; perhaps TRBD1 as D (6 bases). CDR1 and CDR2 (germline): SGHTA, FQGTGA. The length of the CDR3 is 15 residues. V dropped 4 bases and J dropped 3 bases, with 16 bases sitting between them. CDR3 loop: CASSSAYSGDYEQYF. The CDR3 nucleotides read TGTGCCAGCAGCTCTGCTTACTCAGGGGACTACGAGCAGTACTTC.

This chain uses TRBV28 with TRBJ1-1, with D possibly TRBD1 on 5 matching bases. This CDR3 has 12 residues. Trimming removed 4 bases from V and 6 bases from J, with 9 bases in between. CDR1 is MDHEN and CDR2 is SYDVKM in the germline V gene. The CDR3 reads CASSWTGAEAFF. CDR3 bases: TGTGCCAGCAGTTGGACGGGGGCTGAAGCTTTCTTT. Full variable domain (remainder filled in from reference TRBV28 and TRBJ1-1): DVKVTQSSRYLVKRTGEKVFLECVQDMDHENMFWYRQDPGLGLRLIYFSYDVKMKEKGDIPEGYSVSREKKERFSLILESASTNQTSMYLCASSWTGAEAFFGQGTRLTVV.

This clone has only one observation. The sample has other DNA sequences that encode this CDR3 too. For the CDR3, the DNA is TGCAGTGCCCCAAAAGAGACCCAGTACTTC. Encoded protein: CSAPKETQYF. The V call is TRBV20-1, the J call TRBJ2-5; D not certain. Germline-derived CDR1 and CDR2 are DFQATT and SNEGSKA (reference sequence). CDR3 length: 10 residues. Trimming took off 6 bases at V and 3 bases at J, with 5 bases between the two ends.

CDR3 sequence reads: CASSSDRGPYNEQFF. As DNA, the CDR3 is TGTGCCAGCAGTTCGGACAGGGGGCCCTACAATGAGCAGTTCTTC. J is TRBJ2-1 and V is TRBV7-9, with 11 bases aligning to TRBD1. The CDR3 spans 15 residues. The germline V gene has CDR1 SEHNR and CDR2 FQNEAQ (reference sequence). The ends lost 6 bases at V and 2 bases at J; junction bases unmatched: 3. The full variable domain, with the rest looked up from reference TRBV7-9 and TRBJ2-1, is DTGVSQNPRHKITKRGQNVTFRCDPISEHNRLYWYRQTLGQGPEFLTYFQNEAQLEKSRLLSDRFSAERPKGSFSTLEIQRTEQGDSAMYLCASSSDRGPYNEQFFGPGTRLTVL.

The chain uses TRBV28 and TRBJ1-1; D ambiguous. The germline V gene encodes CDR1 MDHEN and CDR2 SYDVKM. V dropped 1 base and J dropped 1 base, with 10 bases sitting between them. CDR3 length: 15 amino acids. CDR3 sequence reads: CASSLFGETNTEAFF. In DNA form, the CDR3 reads TGTGCCAGCAGTTTATTTGGGGAGACGAACACTGAAGCTTTCTTT.

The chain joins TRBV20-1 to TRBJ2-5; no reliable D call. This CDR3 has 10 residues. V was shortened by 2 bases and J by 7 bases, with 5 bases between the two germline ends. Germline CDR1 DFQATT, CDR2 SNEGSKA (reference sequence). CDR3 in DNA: TGCAGTGCTAGACCAGGGACCCAGTACTTC. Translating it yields CSARPGTQYF.

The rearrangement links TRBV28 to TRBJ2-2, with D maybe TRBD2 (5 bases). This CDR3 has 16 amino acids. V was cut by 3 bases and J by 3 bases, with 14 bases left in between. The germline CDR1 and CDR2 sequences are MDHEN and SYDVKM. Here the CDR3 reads CASSFLGDAYTGELFF. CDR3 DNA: TGTGCCAGCAGTTTCTTGGGAGACGCGTACACCGGGGAGCTGTTTTTT.

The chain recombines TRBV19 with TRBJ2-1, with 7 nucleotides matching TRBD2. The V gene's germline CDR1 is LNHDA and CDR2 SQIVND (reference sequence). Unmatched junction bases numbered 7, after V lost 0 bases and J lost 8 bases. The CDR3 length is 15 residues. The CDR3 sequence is CASSIEEGGPYEQFF. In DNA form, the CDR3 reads TGTGCCAGTAGTATAGAGGAGGGAGGGCCGTATGAGCAGTTCTTC. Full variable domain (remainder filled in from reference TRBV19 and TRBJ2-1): DGGITQSPKYLFRKEGQNVTLSCEQNLNHDAMYWYRQDPGQGLRLIYYSQIVNDFQKGDIAEGYSVSREKKESFPLTVTSAQKNPTAFYLCASSIEEGGPYEQFFGPGTRLTVL.

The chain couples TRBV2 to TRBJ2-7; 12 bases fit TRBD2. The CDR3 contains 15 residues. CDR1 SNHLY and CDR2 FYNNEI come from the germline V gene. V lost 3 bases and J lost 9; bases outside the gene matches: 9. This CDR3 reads CASSEGLAGGPWQYF. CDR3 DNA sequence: TGTGCCAGCAGTGAGGGGCTAGCGGGGGGGCCTTGGCAGTACTTC.

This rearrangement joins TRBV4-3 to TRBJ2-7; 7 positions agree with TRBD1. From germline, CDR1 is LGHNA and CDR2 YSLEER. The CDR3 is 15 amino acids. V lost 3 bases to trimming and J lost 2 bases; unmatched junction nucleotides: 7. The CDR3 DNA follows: TGCGCCAGCAGCCATGGGACAGATTTAGCCTACGAGCAGTACTTC. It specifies CASSHGTDLAYEQYF.

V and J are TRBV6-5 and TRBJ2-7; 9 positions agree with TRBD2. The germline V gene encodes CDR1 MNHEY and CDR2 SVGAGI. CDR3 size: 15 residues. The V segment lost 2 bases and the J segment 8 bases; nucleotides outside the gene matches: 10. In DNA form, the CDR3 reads TGTGCCAGCAGTTACCTGCGGGAGGGCCGGTATAAGCAGTACTTC. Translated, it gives CASSYLREGRYKQYF.

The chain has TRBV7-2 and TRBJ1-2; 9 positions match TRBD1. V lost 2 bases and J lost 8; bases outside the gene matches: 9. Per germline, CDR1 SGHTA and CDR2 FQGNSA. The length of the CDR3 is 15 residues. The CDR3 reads CASSLTPGTGQGYTF. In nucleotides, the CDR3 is TGTGCCAGCAGCTTAACACCCGGGACAGGGCAAGGCTACACCTTC.

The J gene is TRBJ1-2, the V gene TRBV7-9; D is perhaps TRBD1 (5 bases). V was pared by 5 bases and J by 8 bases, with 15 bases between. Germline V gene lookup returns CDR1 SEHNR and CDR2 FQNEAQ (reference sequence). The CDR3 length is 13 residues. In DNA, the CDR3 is TGTGCCAGCAGCCTTCAGGGCACTGGGGGCTACACCTTC. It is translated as CASSLQGTGGYTF.

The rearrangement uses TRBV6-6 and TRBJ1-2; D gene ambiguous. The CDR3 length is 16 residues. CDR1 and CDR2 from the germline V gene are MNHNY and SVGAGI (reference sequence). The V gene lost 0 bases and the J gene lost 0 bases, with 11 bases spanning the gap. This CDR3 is CASSYSRGSSNYGYTF. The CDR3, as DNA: TGTGCCAGCAGTTACTCGAGAGGCAGTTCTAACTATGGCTACACCTTC.

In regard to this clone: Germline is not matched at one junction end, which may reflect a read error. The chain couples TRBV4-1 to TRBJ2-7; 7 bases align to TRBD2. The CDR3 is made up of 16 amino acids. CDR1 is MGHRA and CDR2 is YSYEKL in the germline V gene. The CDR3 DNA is TGCGCCAGCAGCGAAGAAACCCCAAGCGGGGTCTACGAGCAGTACTTC. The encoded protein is CASSEETPSGVYEQYF.